The 18 T cell receptor beta chains below come from one sample, sequenced in a study of molecular identifiers for immune sequencing clone quantification. Each CDR3 protein gets one entry after TCRdb re-called the PCR reads with MiXCR. This sample has under 650,000 distinct CDR3 sequences, with 15% to 20% found just once. The specimen sequenced was naive CD8+ T cells from blood, with Jurkat cell RNA spiked in. Subset described: FACS-sorted CD8+CD4-CCR7+CD45RA+ naive T cells. The origin of the receptors is a human donor in good health. Some libraries in this study had Jurkat cell RNA spiked in.

The chain is built from TRBV2 and TRBJ2-2, with TRBD2 identical over 7 bases. J gave up 4 bases and V 7 bases, and 6 bases lay outside the gene matches. Per the germline V gene, CDR1 is SNHLY and CDR2 is FYNNEI. The CDR3 has 14 amino acids. CDR3 amino acids: CASMAGDRTGELFF. CDR3 in DNA: TGTGCCAGCATGGCGGGAGACCGCACCGGGGAGCTGTTTTTT.

This clonotype was detected many times. This chain connects TRBV11-2 to TRBJ2-1; D may correspond to TRBD1 or TRBD2 (6 bases each). The CDR3 spans 17 residues. Germline V lookup: CDR1 SGHAT, CDR2 FQNNGV. V was cut by 5 bases and J by 0 bases, with 17 bases left in between. The CDR3 bases are TGTGCCAGCAGCCGGGGGCCGGGACGGAGCTCCTACAATGAGCAGTTCTTC. This codes for CASSRGPGRSSYNEQFF.

The genes are TRBV27 and TRBJ2-1; tentatively, D is TRBD2 (5 bases). Germline assignment: CDR1 MNHEY and CDR2 SMNVEV (reference sequence). The CDR3 length is 15 residues. The ends were cut back, 2 bases at V and 5 bases at J, with 13 bases in the middle. The chain's CDR3 is CASSLAVLANNEQFF. CDR3 nucleotides: TGTGCCAGCAGTTTAGCCGTGCTAGCCAACAATGAGCAGTTCTTC.

About this clonotype itself: A much larger clone sits a single nucleotide away, making a read error possible. The CDR3 does not end in the conserved phenylalanine or tryptophan, so this is likely a read error. This chain joins TRBV19 and TRBJ2-1, with D hard to call. CDR3 length: 13 amino acids. Germline V gene data show CDR1 as LNHDA and CDR2 as SQIVND (reference sequence). V lost 5 bases and J lost 1, with 6 bases in between. CDR3 sequence: CASSDRSYNEQFL. The CDR3 bases are TGTGCCAGTAGTGATCGGTCCTACAATGAGCAGTTCCTC.

This clonotype was seen just once. A much larger clone differs by one base, so this may be a read error. Likely a read error: the CDR3 ends without its conserved phenylalanine or tryptophan. This chain joins TRBV2 and TRBJ2-1, with D hard to call. CDR1 and CDR2 (germline): SNHLY, FYNNEI. The CDR3 contains 13 residues. V gave up 1 base and J gave up 3 bases, with 4 bases separating them. CDR3: CASSEVNYNEQFC. In nucleotides, the CDR3 is TGTGCCAGCAGTGAAGTCAACTACAATGAGCAGTTCTGC.

This clonotype came up many times. The V and J genes are TRBV4-2 and TRBJ2-7, with a weak D call TRBD2 (6 bases). CDR1 is LGHNA, CDR2 YNFKEQ, per germline. V lost 0 bases to trimming and J lost 5 bases, with 11 bases between them. The CDR3 totals 14 residues. The CDR3 nucleotides read TGTGCCAGCAGCCAAGACGGAGGGTCGGACGAGCAGTACTTC. Translation gives CASSQDGGSDEQYF.

Notes on this clonotype: Just one base apart from a much larger clone, this may be a read error. J is TRBJ2-7 and V is TRBV29-1; 7 bases are shared with TRBD1. The CDR3 spans 13 residues. CDR1 SQVTM and CDR2 ANQGSEA come from the germline V gene. This CDR3 reads CSVMDRKPYEQCF. The CDR3 DNA is TGCAGCGTCATGGACAGGAAACCCTACGAGCAGTGCTTC.

This clonotype was counted ten times or more. The chain employs TRBV27 and TRBJ1-1; D is unresolved. Trimming took 6 bases from V and 6 from J, leaving 14 bases between them. Germline values: CDR1 MNHEY, CDR2 SMNVEV (reference sequence). The CDR3 spans 13 residues. DNA for the CDR3: TGTGCCAGCAGATCCGGAGGGCCCGCTGAAGCTTTCTTT. This encodes CASRSGGPAEAFF.

The sample holds a few counts of this clonotype. The chain couples TRBV20-1 to TRBJ1-2; D not certain. The CDR3 consists of 15 residues. Trimming stripped 0 bases from V and 6 bases from J, with 17 bases between. Germline V CDR1 and CDR2: DFQATT, SNEGSKA (reference sequence). The CDR3 DNA is TGCAGTGCTAGAGATACGGCGACGACCCTACATGGCTACACCTTC. Protein: CSARDTATTLHGYTF.

The sample holds many counts of this clonotype. V is TRBV7-9 and J is TRBJ2-1, with 7 bases that match TRBD2. The CDR3 sequence is 15 residues long. The ends lost 4 bases at V and 8 bases at J; junction bases unmatched: 11. Germline V gene data show CDR1 as SEHNR and CDR2 as FQNEAQ (reference sequence). CDR3 DNA sequence: TGTGCCAGCAGCTCAGGACTAGGGAGGATCGATGAGCAGTTCTTC. The encoded protein is CASSSGLGRIDEQFF.

This clonotype has a count of ten or more. J is TRBJ2-7 and V is TRBV5-1; D remains ambiguous. Between the trimmed V and J ends, which lost 3 bases and 6 bases, there was a span of 13 bases. The CDR3 extends over 13 amino acids. Germline loops: CDR1 SGHRS, CDR2 YFSETQ. CDR3 in amino acids: CASSSLVSAEQYF. The CDR3 DNA is TGCGCCAGCAGCTCGCTCGTGTCAGCCGAGCAGTACTTC.

The chain carries TRBV14 and TRBJ1-2; D remains ambiguous. V lost 0 bases and J 2 bases, leaving 10 bases between the germline ends. The CDR3 is 15 residues long. Germline CDR1 is SGHDN and CDR2 is FVKESK. The CDR3 region has the DNA TGTGCCAGCAGCCAAGAAGGTCGCCTGAACTATGGCTACACCTTC. It specifies CASSQEGRLNYGYTF.

This clonotype was counted only a few times. CDR3 sequence: CASSPPVGGPSPYEQYF. The CDR3 DNA is TGTGCCAGCAGCCCTCCCGTGGGGGGGCCGAGCCCCTACGAGCAGTACTTC. The genes are TRBV7-6 and TRBJ2-7; perhaps TRBD2 as D (7 bases). The germline V and J ends were trimmed by 5 bases and 2 bases, with 22 bases remaining between them. The germline V gene encodes CDR1 SGHVS and CDR2 FNYEAQ. The CDR3 totals 17 residues.

This clonotype was found many times. The chain uses TRBV7-9 and TRBJ1-6, with 7 bases matching TRBD1. V shed 11 bases, J shed 0 bases, and the junction held 7 bases outside the gene matches. Per germline, CDR1 SEHNR and CDR2 FQNEAQ (reference sequence). The CDR3 has 15 residues. CDR3 in DNA: TGTGCCGTAGGGACAGAGAGCTCCTATAATTCACCCCTCCACTTT. It yields the protein CAVGTESSYNSPLHF.

V and J are TRBV28 and TRBJ2-1; D is uncertain. The CDR3 length is 13 residues. The V gene lost 2 bases and the J gene lost 7 bases, with 9 bases spanning the gap. CDR1 MDHEN and CDR2 SYDVKM come from the germline V gene. This CDR3 reads CASSLGAMNEQFF. The CDR3 DNA follows: TGTGCCAGCAGTTTAGGCGCTATGAATGAGCAGTTCTTC.

This clonotype was seen a few times. V is TRBV10-2 and J is TRBJ2-5, with 7 positions matching TRBD2. The CDR3 has 16 amino acids. V lost 7 bases, J lost 1 base, and 12 bases stayed unmatched. Looked up from germline, CDR1 is WSHSY and CDR2 is SAAADI. CDR3 residues: CASMLGRGGGQETQYF. In DNA form, the CDR3 reads TGCGCCAGCATGTTGGGTCGTGGCGGGGGCCAAGAGACCCAGTACTTC.

This clonotype was counted at least ten times. The rearrangement uses TRBV25-1 and TRBJ2-7; no definite D call. V lost 2 bases and J 5 bases, leaving 13 bases between the germline ends. This CDR3 region has 14 residues. The germline gives CDR1 MGHDK, CDR2 SYGVNS. CDR3 protein: CASSEVVGTDEQYF. The CDR3 DNA is TGTGCCAGCAGTGAAGTGGTAGGTACCGACGAGCAGTACTTC.

This clonotype was detected many times. The chain recombines TRBV24-1 with TRBJ2-5; D is perhaps TRBD1 (6 bases). The V gene's germline CDR1 is KGHDR and CDR2 SFDVKD. Trimming took 9 bases from V and 1 from J, leaving 17 bases between them. This CDR3 is 15 amino acids long. This CDR3 reads CATLHRAGVQETQYF. Here the CDR3 DNA reads TGTGCCACCCTTCACAGGGCAGGGGTCCAAGAGACCCAGTACTTC.